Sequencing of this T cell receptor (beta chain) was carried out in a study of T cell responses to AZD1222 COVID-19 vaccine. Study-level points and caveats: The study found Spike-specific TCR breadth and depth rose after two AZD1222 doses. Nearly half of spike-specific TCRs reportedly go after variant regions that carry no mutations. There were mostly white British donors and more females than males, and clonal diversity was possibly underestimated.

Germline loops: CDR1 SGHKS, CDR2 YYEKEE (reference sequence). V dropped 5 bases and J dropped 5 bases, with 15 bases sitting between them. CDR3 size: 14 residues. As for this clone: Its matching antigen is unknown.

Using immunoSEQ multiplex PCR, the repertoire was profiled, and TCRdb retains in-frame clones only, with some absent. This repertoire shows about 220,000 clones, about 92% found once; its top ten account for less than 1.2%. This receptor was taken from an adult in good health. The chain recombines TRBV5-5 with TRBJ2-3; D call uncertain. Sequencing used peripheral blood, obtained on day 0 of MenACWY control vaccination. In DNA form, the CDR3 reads TGTGCCAGCAGGGAGTGGGTACGGAGAGATACGCAGTATTTT. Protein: CASREWVRRDTQYF.